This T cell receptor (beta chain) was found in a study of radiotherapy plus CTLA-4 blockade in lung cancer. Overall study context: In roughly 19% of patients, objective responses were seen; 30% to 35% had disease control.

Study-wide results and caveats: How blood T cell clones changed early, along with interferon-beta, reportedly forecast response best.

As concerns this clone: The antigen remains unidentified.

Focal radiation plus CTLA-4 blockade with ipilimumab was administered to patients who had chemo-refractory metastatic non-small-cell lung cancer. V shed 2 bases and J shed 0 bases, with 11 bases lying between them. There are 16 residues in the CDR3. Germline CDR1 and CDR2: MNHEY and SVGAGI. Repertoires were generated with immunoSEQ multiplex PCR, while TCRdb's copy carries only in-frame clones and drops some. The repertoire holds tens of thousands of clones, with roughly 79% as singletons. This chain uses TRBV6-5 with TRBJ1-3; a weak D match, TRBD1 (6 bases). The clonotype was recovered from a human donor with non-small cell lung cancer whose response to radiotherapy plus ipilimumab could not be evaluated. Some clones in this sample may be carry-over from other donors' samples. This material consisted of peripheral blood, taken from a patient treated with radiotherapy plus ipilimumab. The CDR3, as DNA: TGTGCCAGCAGTTACGGACAGATAAACTCTGGAAACACCATATATTTT. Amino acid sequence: CASSYGQINSGNTIYF.